A selection of T cell receptor beta chains follows, all from one sample in a study of blood T cell repertoires in COVID-19. Clones were read by immunoSEQ multiplex PCR, and TCRdb kept only the in-frame ones, dropping some. The data contain around 470,000 clones, approximately 92% of them seen just once; the ten biggest clones take up approximately 0.9%. Material: peripheral blood. The source is a man aged 18 to 29 with COVID-19, enrolled during active disease. CDR3s include the opening cysteine and the closing phenylalanine or tryptophan. A D gene is named only where the DNA matches it firmly. Size values are once, few and many counts, or a class for expanded clones, and some rows have none.

clone size: NA
V gene: TRBV9
D gene: TRBD1
J gene: TRBJ1-4
CDR3 protein: CASSPRTGTNEKLFF
CDR3 DNA: TGTGCCAGCAGCCCCCGGACAGGGACTAATGAAAAACTGTTTTTT

clone size: NA
V gene: TRBV2
D gene: TRBD1
J gene: TRBJ2-7
CDR3 protein: CASSRTGDKTYEQYF
CDR3 DNA: TGTGCCAGCAGTCGGACAGGGGATAAGACCTACGAGCAGTACTTC

clone size: NA
V gene: TRBV15
D gene: TRBD2
J gene: TRBJ2-7
CDR3 protein: CATSQGLGPYEQYF
CDR3 DNA: TGTGCCACCAGCCAGGGACTAGGGCCCTACGAGCAGTACTTC

clone size: few
V gene: TRBV19
D gene: TRBD2
J gene: TRBJ2-2
CDR3 protein: CASSIPGRGGRRTGELFF
CDR3 DNA: TGTGCCAGTAGTATCCCGGGAAGGGGCGGGAGGCGCACCGGGGAGCTGTTTTTT

clone size: NA
V gene: TRBV6-1
D gene: NA
J gene: TRBJ2-5
CDR3 protein: CASSDGTTGNQETQYF
CDR3 DNA: TGTGCCAGCAGTGACGGTACAACAGGAAACCAAGAGACCCAGTACTTC

clone size: NA
V gene: TRBV5-1
D gene: NA
J gene: TRBJ2-1
CDR3 protein: CASSLVAGYNEQFF
CDR3 DNA: TGCGCCAGCAGCTTGGTGGCGGGATACAATGAGCAGTTCTTC

clone size: NA
V gene: TRBV2
D gene: TRBD1
J gene: TRBJ2-7
CDR3 protein: CASSRPGQGGEQYF
CDR3 DNA: TGTGCCAGCAGCCGACCGGGACAGGGAGGCGAGCAGTACTTC

clone size: NA
V gene: TRBV1
D gene: NA
J gene: TRBJ1-2
CDR3 protein: CTSSQKTGVNYGYTF
CDR3 DNA: TGCACCAGCAGCCAAAAGACAGGGGTGAACTATGGCTACACCTTC

clone size: NA
V gene: TRBV6-1
D gene: NA
J gene: TRBJ2-3
CDR3 protein: CASSEGGDSTDTQYF
CDR3 DNA: TGTGCCAGCAGTGAAGGGGGGGATAGCACAGATACGCAGTATTTT

clone size: NA
V gene: TRBV3-1/TRBV3-2
D gene: NA
J gene: TRBJ1-6
CDR3 protein: CASSQDFAGTTSLHF
CDR3 DNA: TGTGCCAGCAGCCAAGACTTCGCTGGGACAACATCCCTCCACTTT

clone size: NA
V gene: TRBV24-1
D gene: NA
J gene: TRBJ1-5
CDR3 protein: CATSDQRYSNQPQHF
CDR3 DNA: TGTGCCACCAGTGATCAGAGGTATAGCAATCAGCCCCAGCATTTT

clone size: NA
V gene: TRBV27
D gene: NA
J gene: TRBJ2-7
CDR3 protein: CASSLRVSGYEQYF
CDR3 DNA: TGTGCCAGCAGTTTAAGAGTATCGGGGTACGAGCAGTACTTC

clone size: NA
V gene: TRBV6-1
D gene: NA
J gene: TRBJ1-5
CDR3 protein: CASSEVGRGDQPQHF
CDR3 DNA: TGTGCCAGCAGTGAAGTCGGGAGGGGGGATCAGCCCCAGCATTTT

clone size: NA
V gene: TRBV5-6
D gene: NA
J gene: TRBJ1-2
CDR3 protein: CASSLVFSANYGYTF
CDR3 DNA: TGTGCCAGCAGCTTGGTCTTCTCGGCTAACTATGGCTACACCTTC

clone size: NA
V gene: TRBV3-1/TRBV3-2
D gene: TRBD2
J gene: TRBJ2-1
CDR3 protein: CASSQALAGGQNEQFF
CDR3 DNA: TGTGCCAGCAGCCAAGCCCTAGCGGGGGGGCAAAATGAGCAGTTCTTC

clone size: few
V gene: TRBV6-1
D gene: TRBD1
J gene: TRBJ1-2
CDR3 protein: CASSGWDRGKMRDGYTF
CDR3 DNA: TGTGCCAGCAGTGGGTGGGACAGGGGGAAAATGAGAGATGGCTACACCTTC

clone size: NA
V gene: TRBV10-1
D gene: TRBD2
J gene: TRBJ2-1
CDR3 protein: CASSDSTSGRAEQFF
CDR3 DNA: TGCGCCAGCAGTGACTCGACTAGCGGGAGGGCCGAGCAGTTCTTC

clone size: NA
V gene: TRBV7-8
D gene: NA
J gene: TRBJ2-7
CDR3 protein: CASSLAIHEQYF
CDR3 DNA: TGTGCCAGCAGCTTAGCTATCCACGAGCAGTACTTC

clone size: few
V gene: TRBV11-2
D gene: TRBD1
J gene: TRBJ2-6
CDR3 protein: CASSSINRGQPSGANVLTF
CDR3 DNA: TGTGCCAGCAGCTCAATAAACCGGGGACAGCCCTCTGGGGCCAACGTCCTGACTTTC

clone size: NA
V gene: TRBV19
D gene: NA
J gene: TRBJ2-3
CDR3 protein: CASSTRGDTQYF
CDR3 DNA: TGTGCCAGTAGTACCAGGGGAGATACGCAGTATTTT

clone size: NA
V gene: TRBV27
D gene: TRBD1
J gene: TRBJ1-2
CDR3 protein: CASSPRTGLRYTF
CDR3 DNA: TGTGCCAGCAGTCCCAGGACAGGGCTTCGCTACACCTTC

clone size: NA
V gene: TRBV19
D gene: TRBD2
J gene: TRBJ2-1
CDR3 protein: CASSISKVASGAYNEQFF
CDR3 DNA: TGTGCCAGTAGTATTTCTAAGGTGGCTAGCGGAGCTTACAATGAGCAGTTCTTC

clone size: NA
V gene: TRBV18
D gene: NA
J gene: TRBJ2-2
CDR3 protein: CASSPTTGMRGELFF
CDR3 DNA: TGTGCCAGCTCGCCAACCACAGGGATGCGCGGGGAGCTGTTTTTT